The 7 T cell receptor beta chains listed next were all sequenced from one sample in a study of blood T cell repertoires in COVID-19. TCRdb's copy holds only in-frame clones and misses some; the assay was immunoSEQ multiplex PCR. The sample carries 50,000 to 75,000 clones, around 86% recorded once. What was sequenced was peripheral blood. The receptors come from a woman of 80 years or more with active or convalescent COVID-19.

CDR3 sequence: CASSSPGDTEAFF. The CDR3 region has the DNA TGTGCCAGCAGCTCCCCCGGGGACACTGAAGCTTTCTTT. The chain has TRBV7-2 and TRBJ1-1; D uncertain. V lost 4 bases, J lost 3 bases, and 9 bases lay in between. This CDR3 contains 13 residues. Germline assignment: CDR1 SGHTA and CDR2 FQGNSA.

The chain recombines TRBV7-2 with TRBJ1-1, with 10 bases that match TRBD1. After removal of 4 bases from V and 6 bases from J, the junction contained 5 bases not matched to a gene. The CDR3 totals 14 residues. The germline V gene encodes CDR1 SGHTA and CDR2 FQGNSA. The CDR3 here is CASSWGQGFAEAFF. DNA of the CDR3: TGTGCCAGCAGCTGGGGACAGGGGTTTGCTGAAGCTTTCTTT.

The chain has TRBV7-2 and TRBJ2-7; 10 nucleotides agree with TRBD2. The V gene's germline CDR1 is SGHTA and CDR2 FQGNSA. V trimming: 4 bases; J trimming: 4 bases; junction bases outside the gene matches: 7. This CDR3 contains 15 residues. The CDR3 spells CASSYGGSGGYEQYF. Written as DNA, the CDR3 is TGTGCCAGCAGCTATGGAGGTAGCGGGGGGTACGAGCAGTACTTC. Combining the CDR3 with reference TRBV7-2 and TRBJ2-7 gives the whole variable domain GAGVSQSPSNKVTEKGKDVELRCDPISGHTALYWYRQSLGQGLEFLIYFQGNSAPDKSGLPSDRFSAERTGGSVSTLTIQRTQQEDSAVYLCASSYGGSGGYEQYFGPGTRLTVT.

This clone has more than one count but fewer than ten. V gene TRBV6-5 combines with J gene TRBJ1-2; 8 bases are shared with TRBD1. The CDR3 loop spans 14 amino acids. Germline V CDR1 and CDR2: MNHEY, SVGAGI. The J segment lost 8 bases and the V segment lost 5 bases, leaving 10 bases of the junction unmatched. The CDR3 sequence: CASSTRGQGEGYTF. The CDR3 DNA reads TGTGCCAGCAGTACCCGAGGACAGGGTGAAGGCTACACCTTC.

The rearrangement uses TRBV10-3 and TRBJ2-2; D not certain. The CDR3 is made up of 13 amino acids. Trimming removed 3 bases at V and 4 bases at J, with 6 bases between. The V gene's germline CDR1 is ENHRY and CDR2 SYGVKD. The CDR3 is CAISDTSTGELFF. Here the CDR3 DNA reads TGTGCCATCAGTGATACCAGCACCGGGGAGCTGTTTTTT.

V is TRBV10-3 and J is TRBJ1-2; D ambiguous. CDR1 is ENHRY and CDR2 is SYGVKD in the germline V gene. V shed 6 bases and J shed 8 bases, with 16 bases lying between them. This CDR3 is 13 amino acids long. The CDR3 nucleotides are TGTGCCATCAGCAATGTGGGCCCCGGAGGCTACACCTTC. As protein: CAISNVGPGGYTF.

This chain connects TRBV6-5 to TRBJ2-5; D remains unclear. CDR1 and CDR2 from the germline V gene are MNHEY and SVGAGI. Between the trimmed V and J ends, which lost 4 bases and 1 base, there was a span of 7 bases. CDR3 length: 13 amino acids. DNA of the CDR3: TGTGCCAGCAGTTCGGTGGTCCAAGAGACCCAGTACTTC. Its protein product is CASSSVVQETQYF.